This TCR beta chain came from a study of PD-1 blockade in classical Hodgkin lymphoma. The study's findings and limits: Newly diagnosed patients and complete responders had comparable diversity at baseline. No one has yet defined what causes the repertoire differences, which may be disease activity or prior therapy. Healthy donors were reported to have higher baseline TCR diversity than newly diagnosed patients.

The V and J ends lost 0 bases and 3 bases respectively, with 10 bases between them. CDR1 and CDR2 from the germline V gene are SGDLS and YYNGEE. This CDR3 contains 15 residues. As for this clone: Its antigen remains unidentified.

As for time point: cycle 4 day 1 (C4D1), after more than five weeks of nivolumab. There was relapse after autologous stem cell transplantation in every patient, and there was variation in brentuximab vedotin exposure. This table comes from immunoSEQ multiplex PCR, and its TCRdb copy is limited to in-frame clones, with some not included. The repertoire includes tens of thousands of clones, almost 85% of them detected once, and approximately 17% sits in the top ten. This sequence joins TRBV9 and TRBJ1-3; tentatively, D is TRBD1 (5 bases). This material consisted of peripheral blood mononuclear cells (PBMCs), taken before the fourth cycle of nivolumab. The source is a human donor with classical Hodgkin lymphoma. The CDR3 DNA follows: TGTGCCAGCAGCGTAGGCCGACAGTTTGGAAACACCATATATTTT. This translates into CASSVGRQFGNTIYF.